Shown below are 15 T cell receptor beta chains from a single sample sequenced in a study of blood T cell repertoires in COVID-19. Repertoires were generated with immunoSEQ multiplex PCR, while TCRdb's copy carries only in-frame clones and drops some. The profile shows about 280,000 clones, around 90% of them singletons. The specimen sequenced was peripheral blood. All receptors derive from a woman aged 45-65 years who had recovered from COVID-19.

The rearrangement links TRBV9 to TRBJ1-2; a possible D gene is TRBD1 (5 bases). This CDR3 comprises 14 residues. V dropped 0 bases and J dropped 6 bases, with 12 bases sitting between them. Germline V gene lookup returns CDR1 SGDLS and CDR2 YYNGEE. The CDR3 is CASSVDGAGNGYTF. As DNA, the CDR3 is TGTGCCAGCAGCGTAGATGGGGCGGGGAATGGCTACACCTTC.

The chain carries TRBV7-3 and TRBJ2-1, with TRBD2 matching 12 bases. Germline CDR1 reads SGHTA; CDR2 reads FQGTGA. CDR3 length equals 12 residues. The trim removed 4 bases at V and 12 bases at J, leaving 1 base unmatched. CDR3 loop: CASSSGLAGQFF. The CDR3 nucleotides read TGTGCCAGCAGCTCGGGACTAGCGGGGCAGTTCTTC.

A remark on this clone: Germline is not matched at one junction end, which may reflect a read error. The chain recombines TRBV7-7 with TRBJ2-7, with D perhaps TRBD1 (6 bases). Germline V gene lookup returns CDR1 SSHAT and CDR2 FNYEAQ (reference sequence). CDR3 size: 15 residues. The CDR3 DNA reads TGTGCTAGCAGCTTAGCCGGTGGCAGGGGTTACGAGCAGTACTTC. Residues: CASSLAGGRGYEQYF. Full variable domain (rest looked up from reference TRBV7-7 and TRBJ2-7): GAGVSQSPRYKVTKRGQDVTLRCDPISSHATLYWYQQALGQGPEFLTYFNYEAQPDKSGLPSDRFSAERPEGSISTLTIQRTEQRDSAMYRCASSLAGGRGYEQYFGPGTRLTVT.

This clone showed up just once. This chain uses TRBV11-2 with TRBJ1-2; D might be TRBD1 (5 bases). The CDR3 has 15 residues. Per germline, CDR1 SGHAT and CDR2 FQNNGV. V was shortened by 0 bases and J by 1 base, with 9 bases between the two germline ends. CDR3 loop: CASSLDFQGNYGYTF. CDR3 bases: TGTGCCAGCAGCTTAGACTTCCAGGGTAACTATGGCTACACCTTC.

The sample holds a few counts of this clone. For the CDR3, the DNA is TGTGCCAGCAGCCGGCTGGGACAGGGGAAAATCTATGGCTACACCTTC. Translating it yields CASSRLGQGKIYGYTF. V gene TRBV14 combines with J gene TRBJ1-2; 10 positions match TRBD1. Germline V gene data show CDR1 as SGHDN and CDR2 as FVKESK. V lost 4 bases, J lost 4 bases, and 9 bases stayed unmatched. This CDR3 is 16 amino acids long. The variable domain in full, with the rest retrieved from reference TRBV14 and TRBJ1-2, is EAGVTQFPSHSVIEKGQTVTLRCDPISGHDNLYWYRRVMGKEIKFLLHFVKESKQDESGMPNNRFLAERTGGTYSTLKVQPAELEDSGVYFCASSRLGQGKIYGYTFGSGTRLTVV.

The chain employs TRBV7-9 and TRBJ2-5, with TRBD2 matching 8 bases. CDR3 length: 14 amino acids. The germline CDR1 and CDR2 sequences are SEHNR and FQNEAQ (reference sequence). J gave up 2 bases and V 5 bases, and 4 bases lay outside the gene matches. The CDR3 sequence: CASSPGLAQETQYF. The CDR3 coding sequence is TGTGCCAGCAGCCCAGGACTAGCTCAAGAGACCCAGTACTTC.

This rearrangement joins TRBV24-1 to TRBJ1-2, with 9 positions matching TRBD1. The CDR3 has 12 residues. V trimming: 5 bases; J trimming: 8 bases; junction bases outside the gene matches: 2. The germline V gene encodes CDR1 KGHDR and CDR2 SFDVKD. The CDR3 spells CATSGTGAGYTF. The CDR3 DNA follows: TGTGCCACCAGTGGGACAGGGGCCGGCTACACCTTC.

This chain joins TRBV19 and TRBJ2-1; the D gene is possibly TRBD2 (5 bases). Per germline, CDR1 LNHDA and CDR2 SQIVND (reference sequence). The CDR3 is made up of 15 amino acids. V lost 5 bases, J lost 8 bases, and 19 bases lay in between. The CDR3 is CASSYGGRVVDEQFF. CDR3 coding DNA: TGTGCCAGTAGTTATGGCGGGCGGGTTGTCGATGAGCAGTTCTTC.

V and J are TRBV30 and TRBJ2-1; TRBD2 agrees at 15 bases. Germline CDR1 GTSNPN, CDR2 SVGIG (reference sequence). Trimming cost V 7 bases and J 3 bases; bases outside gene matches: 10. The CDR3 is made up of 17 amino acids. The CDR3 sequence is CALMAGTSGGYYNEQFF. The CDR3 DNA follows: TGTGCCTTAATGGCGGGGACTAGCGGGGGGTACTACAATGAGCAGTTCTTC.

The CDR3 region has the DNA TGCAGCGTTGAGCGACATGGGAACACTGAAGCTTTCTTT. Its translation is CSVERHGNTEAFF. V usage is TRBV29-1 and J usage is TRBJ1-1, with no clear D. CDR1 SQVTM and CDR2 ANQGSEA come from the germline V gene. The CDR3 is made up of 13 amino acids. Trimming pared 3 bases from V and 1 base from J, leaving 9 bases between.

This clone has only one observation. This chain links TRBV5-1 with TRBJ1-3; D gene unclear. Trimming cost V 1 base and J 1 base, with 3 bases left between them. The germline gives CDR1 SGHRS, CDR2 YFSETQ. The CDR3 totals 13 residues. The CDR3 reads CASSLLSGNTIYF. The CDR3, as DNA: TGCGCCAGCAGCTTGCTATCTGGAAACACCATATATTTT.

This chain connects TRBV12-5 to TRBJ1-2; D might be TRBD1 (5 bases). The CDR3 is made up of 13 amino acids. The germline V gene encodes CDR1 LGHNT and CDR2 FRNRAP. Trimming cost V 5 bases and J 4 bases, with 11 bases left between them. This CDR3 is CASGEDILYGYTF. The DNA of the CDR3 is TGTGCTAGTGGTGAGGACATACTCTATGGCTACACCTTC.

The J gene is TRBJ2-7, the V gene TRBV19, with a possible D match to TRBD1 (6 bases). CDR3 length: 13 residues. Germline CDR1 reads LNHDA; CDR2 reads SQIVND (reference sequence). Trimming left V 10 bases short and J 0 bases short, with 13 bases between. The CDR3 sequence: CATLDRSSYEQYF. CDR3 in DNA: TGTGCCACCCTTGACAGGAGCTCCTACGAGCAGTACTTC.

The V and J genes are TRBV2 and TRBJ1-1; the D is unclear. CDR1 and CDR2 (germline): SNHLY, FYNNEI. The CDR3 extends over 11 amino acids. Trimming shortened V by 9 bases and J by 5 bases, and 10 bases separated the two germline ends. As DNA, the CDR3 is TGTGCCAGACAAATTATGACTGAAGCTTTCTTT. This gives the protein CARQIMTEAFF.

This sequence joins TRBV15 and TRBJ2-7; 11 bases match TRBD2. This CDR3 has 17 amino acids. V lost 0 bases to trimming and J lost 0 bases; unmatched junction nucleotides: 4. Germline CDR1 is LNHNV and CDR2 is YYDKDF (reference sequence). The CDR3 loop is CATSRELGLAVSYEQYF. CDR3 nucleotides: TGTGCCACCAGCAGAGAGTTGGGACTAGCGGTCTCCTACGAGCAGTACTTC.